The 29 T cell receptor beta chains presented below share a single source sample, sequenced in a study of T-cell reconstitution after alpha-beta-depleted transplantation in children. The library targeted TCRbeta and was prepared with unique molecular identifiers. Using its own MiXCR run on the PCR reads, TCRdb lists one record per CDR3 protein. Of over 150,000 distinct CDR3 sequences listed, around 5.9% were seen once; the top ten hold approximately 4.1%. This material consisted of PBMCs, taken before TCRalphabeta/CD19-depleted stem cell transplant. These receptor sequences come from a girl in the first two years of life with combined immunodeficiency, due to receive a stem cell transplant.

This clonotype came up many times. The chain employs TRBV11-1 and TRBJ2-3; either TRBD1 or TRBD2 may supply D (5 bases each). CDR1 is SGHAT, CDR2 FQDESV, per germline (reference sequence). V shed 5 bases and J shed 1 base, with 16 bases lying between them. The CDR3 is 16 amino acids. CDR3 amino acids: CASSATGTRGTDTQYF. The CDR3 nucleotides read TGTGCCAGCAGCGCTACCGGGACCCGAGGCACAGATACGCAGTATTTT.

In its sample, this clonotype was seen many times. The CDR3 sequence is CASSLGGYDTQYF. In DNA form, the CDR3 reads TGTGCCAGCAGCTTAGGAGGTTATGATACGCAGTATTTT. V and J are TRBV5-6 and TRBJ2-3; a possible D gene is TRBD2 (5 bases). This CDR3 region has 13 residues. Trimming removed 2 bases from V and 6 bases from J, with 10 bases in between. Germline-derived CDR1 and CDR2 are SGHDT and YYEEEE.

This clonotype has at least ten counts. J is TRBJ2-1 and V is TRBV7-3; D remains unclear. The germline V gene has CDR1 SGHTA and CDR2 FQGTGA. Trimming removed 4 bases from V and 2 bases from J, with 6 bases in between. The CDR3 contains 13 residues. This CDR3 is CASSSTPYNEQFF. CDR3 coding DNA: TGTGCCAGCAGCTCCACCCCCTACAATGAGCAGTTCTTC.

This clonotype was seen many times. The V and J genes are TRBV7-8 and TRBJ2-3; D is ambiguous. The V and J ends lost 3 bases and 4 bases respectively, with 11 bases between them. This CDR3 is 14 amino acids long. Looked up from germline, CDR1 is SGHVS and CDR2 is FQNEAQ. The CDR3 here is CASSFGTQPDTQYF. The CDR3 DNA reads as TGTGCCAGCAGCTTTGGAACACAGCCAGATACGCAGTATTTT. Based on the CDR3 plus reference TRBV7-8 and TRBJ2-3, the full variable domain is GAGVSQSPRYKVAKRGQDVALRCDPISGHVSLFWYQQALGQGPEFLTYFQNEAQLDKSGLPSDRFFAERPEGSVSTLKIQRTQQEDSAVYLCASSFGTQPDTQYFGPGTRLTVL.

This clonotype appeared many times. The chain combines TRBV7-8 with TRBJ2-7; 9 bases line up with TRBD1. Germline CDR1 is SGHVS and CDR2 is FQNEAQ. V gave up 0 bases and J gave up 2 bases; unmatched junction bases: 2. The CDR3 loop spans 15 amino acids. CDR3 in amino acids: CASSLAGQGTYEQYF. The CDR3 region has the DNA TGTGCCAGCAGCTTAGCGGGACAGGGTACCTACGAGCAGTACTTC.

At least ten counts were recorded for this clonotype. This rearrangement joins TRBV6-5 to TRBJ2-7, with D possibly TRBD2 on 5 matching bases. Between the trimmed V and J ends, which lost 0 bases and 7 bases, there was a span of 19 bases. The germline gives CDR1 MNHEY, CDR2 SVGAGI. The CDR3 runs 16 residues. Here the CDR3 DNA reads TGTGCCAGCAGTTACTCTCCGCGCACCTCAGAGGGAGAGCAGTACTTC. Amino acids: CASSYSPRTSEGEQYF.

Only a few counts were recorded for this clonotype. The V gene is TRBV7-8, the J gene TRBJ1-5; possible D gene TRBD1, 6 bases. Germline-derived CDR1 and CDR2 are SGHVS and FQNEAQ. V was clipped by 2 bases and J by 8 bases, with 19 bases between them. CDR3 length: 16 amino acids. CDR3 bases: TGTGCCAGCAGCTTACCCTACAGGGTGGAAGGGGAGCCCCAGCATTTT. As protein: CASSLPYRVEGEPQHF.

This clonotype was recorded at least ten times. The J gene is TRBJ2-7, the V gene TRBV27, with 7 bases matching TRBD1. Germline assignment: CDR1 MNHEY and CDR2 SMNVEV (reference sequence). CDR3 length: 15 amino acids. The J segment lost 2 bases and the V segment lost 5 bases, leaving 9 bases of the junction unmatched. Written as DNA, the CDR3 is TGTGCCAGCAGTCCCGGGACAGCCTACCCCTACGAGCAGTACTTC. It is translated as CASSPGTAYPYEQYF.

There are many counts of this clonotype. The V gene is TRBV20-1, the J gene TRBJ2-7; unclear D gene. CDR3 length equals 14 residues. V dropped 1 base and J dropped 3 bases, with 13 bases sitting between them. CDR1 is DFQATT, CDR2 SNEGSKA, per germline (reference sequence). In DNA form, the CDR3 reads TGCAGTGCTAGAGTTCTCTCCCCCCACTACGAGCAGTACTTC. Residues: CSARVLSPHYEQYF.

This clonotype was counted between two and nine times. The V gene is TRBV13, the J gene TRBJ2-5, with TRBD2 identical over 9 bases. Germline V lookup: CDR1 PRHDT, CDR2 FYEKMQ (reference sequence). J was trimmed by 5 bases and V by 4 bases; bases with no gene match: 20. This CDR3 has 19 amino acids. The CDR3 region has the DNA TGTGCCAGCAGCTCCCTTCAAACCACCAGAGGGCTAGCGGGGGAGACCCAGTACTTC. Translation: CASSSLQTTRGLAGETQYF.

This sequence joins TRBV20-1 and TRBJ2-1; D possibly corresponds to TRBD2 (7 bases). The germline V and J ends were trimmed by 4 bases and 0 bases, with 19 bases remaining between them. CDR1 and CDR2 from the germline V gene are DFQATT and SNEGSKA (reference sequence). This CDR3 spans 17 amino acids. As DNA, the CDR3 is TGCAGTGCTAAGGGGGGAGGGGCGGGACACTCCTACAATGAGCAGTTCTTC. It specifies CSAKGGGAGHSYNEQFF.

On this clonotype itself: This could be a read error, since a much larger clone is one nucleotide away. Without the conserved terminal phenylalanine or tryptophan, this CDR3 likely stems from a read error. The chain links TRBV9 to TRBJ1-1; D not resolved. V lost 4 bases and J 4 bases, leaving 14 bases between the germline ends. The V gene's germline CDR1 is SGDLS and CDR2 YYNGEE. The CDR3 is made up of 14 amino acids. The CDR3 nucleotides are TGTGCCAGCAGCTACGGTCAGGAGGGCACTGAAGCTTTCCTT. It is translated as CASSYGQEGTEAFL.

This clonotype was recorded at least ten times. The rearrangement joins TRBV29-1 to TRBJ2-7; D not certain. Trimming removed 7 bases at V and 4 bases at J, with 11 bases between. The CDR3 is 11 residues long. CDR1 and CDR2 from the germline V gene are SQVTM and ANQGSEA. CDR3 DNA: TGCAGCGCCGGCTTGGGGTACGAGCAGTACTTC. Translation: CSAGLGYEQYF.

This clonotype was counted ten times or more. V usage is TRBV28 and J usage is TRBJ2-7, with D hard to call. The CDR3 contains 11 residues. CDR1 MDHEN and CDR2 SYDVKM come from the germline V gene. The V end lost 5 bases, the J end lost 6 bases, and 8 bases lay between the germline ends. The CDR3 spells CASSPYGEQYF. The DNA of the CDR3 is TGTGCCAGCAGTCCCTACGGCGAGCAGTACTTC.

This clonotype was picked up many times. This chain connects TRBV21-1 to TRBJ2-4. TRBV21-1 corresponds to a pseudogene. This CDR3 region has 18 residues. Here the CDR3 reads CASSMWVRQTLAKNIQYF. The CDR3, as DNA: TGTGCCAGCAGCATGTGGGTGAGGCAGACCCTAGCCAAAAACATTCAGTACTTC.

The sample holds many counts of this clonotype. The chain joins TRBV12-3 or TRBV12-4 to TRBJ1-1; D is unclear. The V end was cut by 6 bases, the J end by 3 bases, with 5 bases between. The CDR3 consists of 11 residues. CDR3 DNA sequence: TGTGCCAGCAGCGCTCACACTGAAGCTTTCTTT. It translates to CASSAHTEAFF.

The genes are TRBV7-2 and TRBJ2-5; D might be TRBD2 (6 bases). Germline V gene lookup returns CDR1 SGHTA and CDR2 FQGNSA. The germline V and J ends were trimmed by 1 base and 4 bases, with 13 bases remaining between them. The CDR3 sequence is 15 residues long. The CDR3 loop reads CASSLVPLGGETQYF. In nucleotides, the CDR3 is TGTGCCAGCAGCTTAGTCCCCCTGGGGGGAGAGACCCAGTACTTC.

This clonotype was observed at least ten times. The V call is TRBV10-3, the J call TRBJ2-7; 7 positions match TRBD1. Germline CDR1 reads ENHRY; CDR2 reads SYGVKD. The V and J ends lost 0 bases and 7 bases, in that order; junction bases with no gene match: 12. This CDR3 is 16 amino acids long. CDR3 loop: CAISESPGQLEGEQYF. The CDR3 DNA reads TGTGCCATCAGTGAGTCACCGGGACAGCTCGAGGGAGAGCAGTACTTC.

V is TRBV19 and J is TRBJ2-3, with TRBD1 matching 11 bases. CDR3 length: 15 residues. The germline gives CDR1 LNHDA, CDR2 SQIVND (reference sequence). Germline trimming cut 5 bases from V and 2 bases from J; bases unmatched to any gene: 3. CDR3 region: CASSDGQGATDTQYF. The CDR3 coding sequence is TGTGCCAGTAGTGATGGACAGGGGGCCACAGATACGCAGTATTTT.

This clonotype has just a few counts. J is TRBJ2-5 and V is TRBV15, with TRBD2 matching over 11 bases. Germline CDR1 is LNHNV and CDR2 is YYDKDF (reference sequence). The CDR3 is made up of 17 amino acids. J was trimmed by 5 bases and V by 5 bases; bases with no gene match: 13. CDR3 amino acids: CATSRRPSGRKLETQYF. The CDR3 bases are TGTGCCACCAGCCGACGACCTAGCGGGAGGAAGCTGGAGACCCAGTACTTC. Full variable domain (outside the CDR3, taken from reference TRBV15 and TRBJ2-5): DAMVIQNPRYQVTQFGKPVTLSCSQTLNHNVMYWYQQKSSQAPKLLFHYYDKDFNNEADTPDNFQSRRPNTSFCFLDIRSPGLGDTAMYLCATSRRPSGRKLETQYFGPGTRLLVL.

The chain links TRBV10-2 to TRBJ1-1, with D unresolved. Trimming cost V 7 bases and J 8 bases, with 17 bases left between them. The CDR3 totals 13 residues. Germline CDR1 and CDR2: WSHSY and SAAADI. DNA for the CDR3: TGCGCCAGCAATACAGATATAGCGAGAGAAGCTTTCTTT. This codes for CASNTDIAREAFF.

This clonotype has at least ten counts. J is TRBJ2-2 and V is TRBV6-2 or TRBV6-3; either TRBD1 or TRBD2 may supply D (5 bases each). CDR3 length: 16 residues. V shed 2 bases and J shed 4 bases, with 14 bases lying between them. CDR1 and CDR2 (germline): MNHEY, SVGEGT. The CDR3 region is CASSYGTSRATGELFF. The DNA of the CDR3 is TGTGCCAGCAGTTACGGGACGAGCAGGGCCACCGGGGAGCTGTTTTTT.

This clonotype was picked up many times. The chain employs TRBV4-1 and TRBJ2-1; 10 positions match TRBD2. CDR1 and CDR2 (germline): MGHRA, YSYEKL. The CDR3 consists of 16 residues. Losses at the gene ends were 4 bases for V and 8 bases for J; bases not matched to a gene: 11. The CDR3, as DNA: TGCGCCAGCAGCCTCGGGGAGGAGCGGGAGGGCGATGAGCAGTTCTTC. Translated: CASSLGEEREGDEQFF.

V usage is TRBV4-2 and J usage is TRBJ1-3; D ambiguous. Germline V gives CDR1 LGHNA, CDR2 YNFKEQ. CDR3 length equals 16 residues. Between the trimmed V and J ends, which lost 0 bases and 0 bases, there was a span of 9 bases. For the CDR3, the DNA is TGTGCCAGCAGCCAAGATTGGCAGAGCTCTGGAAACACCATATATTTT. It specifies CASSQDWQSSGNTIYF.

This clonotype was counted many times. V is TRBV27 and J is TRBJ2-1; 13 bases align to TRBD2. Germline CDR1 MNHEY, CDR2 SMNVEV (reference sequence). This CDR3 contains 19 residues. J lost 6 bases, V lost 2 bases, and 13 bases had no gene match. Here the CDR3 reads CASSLMQLAGGLVGNEQFF. For the CDR3, the DNA is TGTGCCAGCAGTTTAATGCAACTAGCGGGAGGGTTGGTCGGCAATGAGCAGTTCTTC.

This clonotype was recorded at least ten times. V gene TRBV29-1 combines with J gene TRBJ1-1, with TRBD1 matching over 9 bases. Germline CDR1 SQVTM, CDR2 ANQGSEA. The CDR3 has 16 amino acids. J gave up 2 bases and V 6 bases, and 13 bases lay outside the gene matches. The DNA of the CDR3 is TGCAGCGTACAGGGGGCGGAACCCCCCCGCAACACTGAAGCTTTCTTT. It translates to CSVQGAEPPRNTEAFF.

This clonotype was seen a handful of times. This rearrangement joins TRBV29-1 to TRBJ1-2; 7 bases agree with TRBD1. CDR3 size: 14 residues. V lost 4 bases, J lost 2 bases, and 7 bases stayed unmatched. Germline V gene sequence: CDR1 SQVTM, CDR2 ANQGSEA. As DNA, the CDR3 is TGCAGCGTTGTGTGGACAGGCCGAAACTATGGCTACACCTTC. Protein: CSVVWTGRNYGYTF. The full variable domain, completed using reference TRBV29-1 and TRBJ1-2, is SAVISQKPSRDICQRGTSLTIQCQVDSQVTMMFWYRQQPGQSLTLIATANQGSEATYESGFVIDKFPISRPNLTFSTLTVSNMSPEDSSIYLCSVVWTGRNYGYTFGSGTRLTVV.

This clonotype has a count of ten or more. The rearrangement uses TRBV29-1 and TRBJ2-7; 10 bases map to TRBD2. Germline loops: CDR1 SQVTM, CDR2 ANQGSEA. This CDR3 has 15 residues. The junction had 5 bases not matched to a gene; V was cut back by 1 base and J by 2 bases. The CDR3 sequence: CSVEGTSGNPYEQYF. The CDR3, as DNA: TGCAGCGTTGAAGGGACTAGCGGAAACCCCTACGAGCAGTACTTC.

This clonotype was detected many times. The chain has TRBV20-1 and TRBJ2-1; 8 bases align to TRBD2. This CDR3 is built from 13 residues. Germline CDR1 DFQATT, CDR2 SNEGSKA (reference sequence). The CDR3 spells CLGREDSYNEQFF. For the CDR3, the DNA is TGCCTTGGGCGGGAGGACTCCTACAATGAGCAGTTCTTC.